This T cell receptor (beta chain) was sequenced for a study of blood T cell repertoires in COVID-19. About the research overall: Acute and convalescent COVID-19 samples came from the United States, Italy and Spain. In each case, the material was cDNA or gDNA derived from T cells, B-cell-depleted T cells, or PBMCs.

This CDR3 contains 16 residues. The V and J ends lost 7 bases and 4 bases, in that order; junction bases with no gene match: 13. Germline V CDR1 and CDR2: LNHDA, SQIVND (reference sequence). Study processing details: Researchers report that nucleated cell counts were estimated from reference gene primer amplification. Method: immunoSEQ multiplex PCR; TCRdb's copy keeps in-frame clones and lacks some. V, J and clone size reflect that table, while D and trimming were determined from the DNA. The profile shows fewer than 250,000 clones, about nine tenths of them singletons. Sequenced material: peripheral blood. The source of this sequence is a man aged 30 to 45 with acute or convalescent COVID-19. The chain has TRBV19 and TRBJ1-5; 7 nucleotides agree with TRBD1. As DNA, the CDR3 is TGTGCCAGTAACGTTAATTCACAGGGGATGAATCAGCCCCAGCATTTT. Residues: CASNVNSQGMNQPQHF.